These 23 T cell receptor beta chains originate from one sample sequenced in a study of shared clonotypes between healthy human individuals. TCRdb's copy holds only in-frame clones and misses some; the assay was immunoSEQ multiplex PCR. The data contain about 510,000 clones, 60% to 80% of them singletons. Sequencing was performed on PBMCs. The source of these receptors is a woman in her thirties or forties in good health. Some clones in this sample may be carry-over from other donors' samples.

This rearrangement joins TRBV6-1 to TRBJ2-1; no firm D call. Trimming shortened V by 7 bases and J by 5 bases, and 12 bases separated the two germline ends. Germline assignment: CDR1 MNHNS and CDR2 SASEGT. CDR3 length equals 13 residues. The CDR3 DNA is TGTGCCAGCATGCGACTCGGAAACAATGAGCAGTTCTTC. Residues: CASMRLGNNEQFF.

The V and J genes are TRBV7-6 and TRBJ2-1; TRBD1 might be the D (5 bases). From germline, CDR1 is SGHVS and CDR2 FNYEAQ. CDR3 length equals 16 residues. Trimming stripped 5 bases from V and 0 bases from J, with 14 bases between. The CDR3 spells CASSPGAKSSYNEQFF. In DNA form, the CDR3 reads TGTGCCAGCAGCCCTGGGGCCAAGAGCTCCTACAATGAGCAGTTCTTC.

The chain recombines TRBV10-3 with TRBJ2-5; 8 nucleotides agree with TRBD1. From germline, CDR1 is ENHRY and CDR2 SYGVKD. The CDR3 has 13 residues. Trimming took 10 bases from V and 1 from J; bases not matched to a gene: 5. In nucleotides, the CDR3 is TGTGCCACACGAACAGGGGGCCAAGAGACCCAGTACTTC. It yields the protein CATRTGGQETQYF.

The chain couples TRBV19 to TRBJ2-1, with D possibly called TRBD1 or TRBD2 (5 bases each). Germline V lookup: CDR1 LNHDA, CDR2 SQIVND (reference sequence). The CDR3 covers 14 residues. Trimming cost V 3 bases and J 7 bases, with 13 bases left between them. CDR3 coding DNA: TGTGCCAGTAGTATCCACGGGACGGAGAATGAGCAGTTCTTC. It is translated as CASSIHGTENEQFF.

In its sample, this clone was seen many times. This chain links TRBV2 with TRBJ2-7; TRBD1 is a possible D gene (6 bases). The germline V gene encodes CDR1 SNHLY and CDR2 FYNNEI. The CDR3 consists of 12 residues. Trimming cost V 6 bases and J 6 bases, with 12 bases left between them. The CDR3 loop reads CASRVDRREQYF. The DNA of the CDR3 is TGTGCCAGCAGGGTAGACAGGCGCGAGCAGTACTTC.

This sequence joins TRBV4-2 and TRBJ2-5; 12 bases map to TRBD1. This CDR3 is 15 amino acids long. The ends lost 3 bases at V and 5 bases at J; junction bases unmatched: 4. In germline, CDR1 is LGHNA, CDR2 YNFKEQ. This CDR3 is CASSQRDRGRETQYF. CDR3 nucleotide sequence: TGTGCCAGCAGCCAGCGGGACAGGGGGCGGGAGACCCAGTACTTC.

This sequence joins TRBV5-1 and TRBJ2-7; D may be TRBD1 (5 bases). CDR3 size: 15 residues. Trimming cost V 1 base and J 5 bases, with 16 bases left between them. Germline V gene sequence: CDR1 SGHRS, CDR2 YFSETQ. The CDR3 nucleotides are TGCGCCAGCAGCTTGAATGGGGCCGTGGTGGACGAGCAGTACTTC. Translated, it gives CASSLNGAVVDEQYF.

This clone was observed many times. This chain uses TRBV30 with TRBJ1-2, with TRBD1 matching over 8 bases. CDR3 size: 15 residues. CDR1 and CDR2 (germline): GTSNPN, SVGIG (reference sequence). V dropped 5 bases and J dropped 4; count of bases not matched to a gene: 12. The CDR3, as DNA: TGTGCCTGGCAAGAGGACAGGGACGGTACCTATGGCTACACCTTC. Its protein is CAWQEDRDGTYGYTF.

The J gene is TRBJ1-1, the V gene TRBV19; weak D call: TRBD1 (5 bases). From germline, CDR1 is LNHDA and CDR2 SQIVND (reference sequence). CDR3 length equals 14 residues. Deletions cut 4 bases from V and 4 bases from J, with 13 bases between. The CDR3: CASSNRDWGTEAFF. The DNA of the CDR3 is TGTGCCAGTAGTAACCGGGACTGGGGCACTGAAGCTTTCTTT.

The chain uses TRBV7-9 and TRBJ2-3; no reliable D call. Germline-derived CDR1 and CDR2 are SEHNR and FQNEAQ (reference sequence). The CDR3 totals 13 residues. The germline V and J ends were trimmed by 5 bases and 4 bases, with 10 bases remaining between them. The CDR3 nucleotides read TGTGCCAGCAGCCCCACTTCCCCAGATACGCAGTATTTT. Amino acids: CASSPTSPDTQYF.

V and J are TRBV15 and TRBJ2-5; 9 bases fit TRBD1. This CDR3 contains 16 residues. The V gene end was trimmed by 3 bases and the J gene end by 4 bases; junction bases not matched to a gene: 9. Germline V gives CDR1 LNHNV, CDR2 YYDKDF (reference sequence). The CDR3, as DNA: TGTGCCACCAGCAGGTACCTCACAGGGGGCGGAGAGACCCAGTACTTC. As protein: CATSRYLTGGGETQYF.

The rearrangement links TRBV19 to TRBJ2-2, with TRBD1 identical over 10 bases. This CDR3 comprises 17 residues. The ends lost 2 bases at V and 5 bases at J; junction bases unmatched: 8. From germline, CDR1 is LNHDA and CDR2 SQIVND (reference sequence). CDR3 nucleotide sequence: TGTGCCAGTAGTATAAGGGTTGACAGGGGGCCGACCGGGGAGCTGTTTTTT. Protein sequence: CASSIRVDRGPTGELFF. Together with reference TRBV19 and TRBJ2-2, the CDR3 gives the full variable domain: DGGITQSPKYLFRKEGQNVTLSCEQNLNHDAMYWYRQDPGQGLRLIYYSQIVNDFQKGDIAEGYSVSREKKESFPLTVTSAQKNPTAFYLCASSIRVDRGPTGELFFGEGSRLTVL.

Only one count was recorded for this clone. The rearrangement uses TRBV10-3 and TRBJ2-7, with 8 bases identical to TRBD1. The CDR3 extends over 14 amino acids. V lost 4 bases to trimming and J lost 3 bases; unmatched junction nucleotides: 5. The germline CDR1 and CDR2 sequences are ENHRY and SYGVKD. The CDR3 protein is CAISAGQGVYEQYF. The CDR3 region has the DNA TGTGCCATCAGTGCCGGACAGGGTGTCTACGAGCAGTACTTC.

This clone was detected once. The J gene is TRBJ2-2, the V gene TRBV5-1; 13 nucleotides match TRBD2. The CDR3 totals 18 residues. CDR1 and CDR2 from the germline V gene are SGHRS and YFSETQ. The V segment lost 4 bases and the J segment 7 bases; nucleotides outside the gene matches: 13. The CDR3 DNA reads TGCGCCAGCAGCCTTGGGACTAGCGGGACAAGGGTAAACGGGGAGCTGTTTTTT. Encoded protein: CASSLGTSGTRVNGELFF.

This chain links TRBV4-2 with TRBJ2-1; 7 bases match TRBD2. Germline V gene data show CDR1 as LGHNA and CDR2 as YNFKEQ. Losses at the gene ends were 2 bases for V and 6 bases for J; bases not matched to a gene: 13. CDR3 length: 17 residues. The CDR3 here is CASSQFPGGRVGNEQFF. CDR3 bases: TGTGCCAGCAGCCAATTCCCTGGCGGGAGAGTGGGCAATGAGCAGTTCTTC.

V is TRBV27 and J is TRBJ2-1; D is unclear. V was pared by 7 bases and J by 9 bases, with 10 bases between. The CDR3 is 11 amino acids. Looked up from germline, CDR1 is MNHEY and CDR2 is SMNVEV (reference sequence). The CDR3 sequence is CASTDLGEQFF. The CDR3 DNA sequence: TGTGCCAGCACCGACCTGGGTGAGCAGTTCTTC.

Points on this clone: A junction end diverges from the germline sequence, so it may reflect a read error. The chain carries TRBV7-7 and TRBJ2-2; D is ambiguous. The V gene's germline CDR1 is SSHAT and CDR2 FNYEAQ (reference sequence). This CDR3 region has 15 residues. The CDR3 DNA is TGTGCTAGCAGCTTAGATAAAGGAAACACCGGGGAGCTGTTTTTT. Residues: CASSLDKGNTGELFF. Variable domain in full (rest from reference TRBV7-7 and TRBJ2-2): GAGVSQSPRYKVTKRGQDVTLRCDPISSHATLYWYQQALGQGPEFLTYFNYEAQPDKSGLPSDRFSAERPEGSISTLTIQRTEQRDSAMYRCASSLDKGNTGELFFGEGSRLTVL.

This clone was counted a few times. The CDR3 region has the DNA TGCGCCAGCAGCCAATTTCGCGGGAGGGCCTCCTACAATGAGCAGTTCTTC. It yields the protein CASSQFRGRASYNEQFF. This chain connects TRBV4-3 to TRBJ2-1; TRBD2 aligns across 9 bases. Germline lookup yields CDR1 LGHNA and CDR2 YSLEER. The CDR3 extends over 17 amino acids. The V segment lost 2 bases and the J segment 0 bases; nucleotides outside the gene matches: 5.

This chain links TRBV28 with TRBJ2-2, with D unclear. V was pared by 7 bases and J by 4 bases, with 13 bases between. This CDR3 is 14 amino acids long. Germline CDR1 reads MDHEN; CDR2 reads SYDVKM. The CDR3 nucleotides read TGTGCCAGCACCAAAAGGGCCCTCACCGGGGAGCTGTTTTTT. This encodes CASTKRALTGELFF.

This clone was counted once. The chain links TRBV7-8 to TRBJ2-7; D is possibly TRBD1 (7 bases). Trimming shortened V by 2 bases and J by 3 bases, and 20 bases separated the two germline ends. This CDR3 is built from 17 residues. CDR1 is SGHVS, CDR2 FQNEAQ, per germline. Here the CDR3 reads CASSLITGEASHYEQYF. In nucleotides, the CDR3 is TGTGCCAGCAGCTTAATAACAGGGGAGGCCTCTCACTACGAGCAGTACTTC.

This clone was seen once. At one boundary the junction diverges from the germline segment, which might be a read error. The rearrangement links TRBV5-8 to TRBJ2-1, with D hard to call. Germline assignment: CDR1 SGHTS and CDR2 YDEGEE. This CDR3 has 14 residues. The CDR3 spells CASSFSPGYDEQFF. The CDR3, as DNA: TGTGCCAGCAGCTTTAGTCCCGGCTACGATGAGCAGTTCTTC.

V and J are TRBV9 and TRBJ1-5; D is unresolved. V was shortened by 2 bases and J by 5 bases, with 11 bases between the two germline ends. The CDR3 has 14 residues. CDR1 SGDLS and CDR2 YYNGEE come from the germline V gene. The CDR3 here is CASSVGGPDQPQHF. The DNA for the CDR3 is TGTGCCAGCAGCGTGGGAGGACCCGATCAGCCCCAGCATTTT.

The chain carries TRBV4-1 and TRBJ2-3, with TRBD2 identical over 14 bases. The CDR3 is made up of 16 amino acids. Trimming cost V 4 bases and J 6 bases; bases outside gene matches: 6. The germline V gene has CDR1 MGHRA and CDR2 YSYEKL. The CDR3 DNA reads TGCGCCAGCAGCCCGACTAGCGGGAGGGCCCTGGATACGCAGTATTTT. Its protein is CASSPTSGRALDTQYF.